The 9 T cell receptor beta chains below all came from one sample that was sequenced in a study of T cell repertoires in aging, cancer and after chemotherapy. TRB rearrangements spanning V, D and J were amplified using mixed TRB-A/B primers. From the multiplex PCR reads, TCRdb called clonotypes with MiXCR, one entry per CDR3 protein. The sample contains roughly 5,000 distinct CDR3 sequences, 46% of which appear only once. The template was genomic DNA from peripheral blood, not RNA. Sequenced input: blood. The origin of the receptors is a human donor in good health.

This rearrangement joins TRBV12-3 or TRBV12-4 to TRBJ2-7, with 8 bases aligning to TRBD2. Trimming cost V 6 bases and J 0 bases; bases outside gene matches: 10. The CDR3 has 16 amino acids. The CDR3 DNA follows: TGTGCCAGCAGCCTACCTCGGGGGGGTTACTCCTACGAGCAGTACTTC. Amino acid sequence: CASSLPRGGYSYEQYF.

This clonotype appeared a few times. The J gene is TRBJ2-1, the V gene TRBV18, with D perhaps matching TRBD2 (5 bases). Trimming removed 0 bases from V and 5 bases from J, with 11 bases in between. The length of the CDR3 is 15 residues. Germline lookup yields CDR1 KGHSH and CDR2 LQKENI. This CDR3 reads CASSPPRRGNNEQFF. CDR3 sequence (DNA): TGTGCCAGCTCACCACCGAGACGGGGAAACAATGAGCAGTTCTTC. The full variable domain, with the rest looked up from reference TRBV18 and TRBJ2-1, is NAGVMQNPRHLVRRRGQEARLRCSPMKGHSHVYWYRQLPEEGLKFMVYLQKENIIDESGMPKERFSAEFPKEGPSILRIQQVVRGDSAAYFCASSPPRRGNNEQFFGPGTRLTVL.

On this clonotype: One end of the junction does not line up with germline, which may come from a read error. V gene TRBV10-3 combines with J gene TRBJ2-3; TRBD1 is a possible D gene (7 bases). This CDR3 has 19 residues. CDR1 ENHRY and CDR2 SYGVKD come from the germline V gene. This chain's CDR3 is CATSDPPGGREPLTDTQYF. CDR3 nucleotide sequence: TGTGCCACCAGTGACCCTCCAGGGGGTCGGGAGCCACTCACAGATACGCAGTATTTT.

This clonotype was detected only a few times. The CDR3 protein is CSDRLAGLYSSYNEQFF. The DNA for the CDR3 is TGCAGCGACCGACTAGCGGGACTTTATAGCTCCTACAATGAGCAGTTCTTC. This sequence joins TRBV29-1 and TRBJ2-1; the match to TRBD2 covers 11 bases. This CDR3 has 17 residues. V gave up 7 bases and J gave up 0 bases; unmatched junction bases: 11. CDR1 SQVTM and CDR2 ANQGSEA come from the germline V gene.

A few counts support this clonotype. The CDR3 DNA follows: TGCAGCGCCAGGGGGCAGGCCACTGAAGCTTTCTTT. The encoded protein is CSARGQATEAFF. This sequence joins TRBV29-1 and TRBJ1-1; 8 bases are shared with TRBD1. The germline V gene encodes CDR1 SQVTM and CDR2 ANQGSEA. The CDR3 loop spans 12 amino acids. Trimming at V came to 7 bases and at J to 4 bases, leaving 5 bases not matched to a gene.

The chain recombines TRBV10-3 with TRBJ2-7; 7 nucleotides match TRBD1. The germline CDR1 and CDR2 sequences are ENHRY and SYGVKD. CDR3 size: 13 residues. The V segment lost 6 bases and the J segment 5 bases; nucleotides outside the gene matches: 7. CDR3 loop: CAIRGGSTNEQYF. In DNA form, the CDR3 reads TGTGCCATCAGAGGGGGCAGTACCAACGAGCAGTACTTC.

V and J are TRBV6-5 and TRBJ1-2; 9 nucleotides align to TRBD1. J lost 4 bases, V lost 4 bases, and 10 bases had no gene match. This CDR3 region has 16 residues. Germline assignment: CDR1 MNHEY and CDR2 SVGAGI. The CDR3 region is CASSSLTGGPLYGYTF. The CDR3 nucleotides read TGTGCCAGCAGTTCCCTCACAGGGGGCCCCCTCTATGGCTACACCTTC.

The gene calls are TRBV30 and TRBJ2-2, with D possibly matching TRBD1 (6 bases). Trimming removed 6 bases from V and 7 bases from J, with 15 bases in between. The CDR3 runs to 13 residues. Germline V gene lookup returns CDR1 GTSNPN and CDR2 SVGIG (reference sequence). CDR3 bases: TGTGCCTGCGGGACACTAATGGGCGGGGAGCTGTTTTTT. This encodes CACGTLMGGELFF. The full variable domain, its missing parts supplied by reference TRBV30 and TRBJ2-2, is SQTIHQWPATLVQPVGSPLSLECTVEGTSNPNLYWYRQAAGRGLQLLFYSVGIGQISSEVPQNLSASRPQDRQFILSSKKLLLSDSGFYLCACGTLMGGELFFGEGSRLTVL.

This chain links TRBV6-5 with TRBJ2-5, with D possibly being TRBD2 (7 bases). Trimming took 2 bases from V and 5 from J, leaving 12 bases between them. This CDR3 comprises 14 residues. Germline CDR1 and CDR2: MNHEY and SVGAGI. CDR3 sequence reads: CASSYAGEGETQYF. For the CDR3, the DNA is TGTGCCAGCAGTTACGCAGGGGAGGGGGAGACCCAGTACTTC.